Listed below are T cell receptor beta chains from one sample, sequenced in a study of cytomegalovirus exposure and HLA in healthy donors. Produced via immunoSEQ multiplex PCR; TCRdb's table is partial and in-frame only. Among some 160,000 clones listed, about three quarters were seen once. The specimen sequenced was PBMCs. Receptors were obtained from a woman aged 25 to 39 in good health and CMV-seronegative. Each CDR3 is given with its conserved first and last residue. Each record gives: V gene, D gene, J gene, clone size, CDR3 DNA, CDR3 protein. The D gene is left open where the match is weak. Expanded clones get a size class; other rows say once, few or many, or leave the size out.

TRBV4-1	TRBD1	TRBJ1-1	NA	TGCGCCAGCAGCCAAGATGACGGGAAGGGGGCAGCTTTCTTT	CASSQDDGKGAAFF
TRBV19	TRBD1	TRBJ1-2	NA	TGTGCCAGTAGGGACTCCCGGGACAGGCCTCGATGGTACACCTTC	CASRDSRDRPRWYTF
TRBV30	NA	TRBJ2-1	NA	TGTGCCTGGAGTGTGGTTAGCGATGGTGAGCAGTTCTTC	CAWSVVSDGEQFF
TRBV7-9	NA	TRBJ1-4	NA	TGTGCCAGCAGCCAGGAAGGAAAACTGTTTTTT	CASSQEGKLFF
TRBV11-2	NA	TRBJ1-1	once	TGTGCCAGCAGCTTAGTTCCAGGGATGAGCACTGAAGCTTTCTTT	CASSLVPGMSTEAFF
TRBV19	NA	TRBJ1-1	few	TGTGCCAGTAGTCGACAGCACACTGAAGCTTTCTTT	CASSRQHTEAFF
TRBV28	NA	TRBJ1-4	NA	TGTGCCAGCCTTCTCTCAGGGGCGGGTAATGAAAAACTGTTTTTT	CASLLSGAGNEKLFF
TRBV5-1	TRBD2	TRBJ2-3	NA	TGCGCCAGCAGCGGGCGGGGACTAGCGGGGGGACCTATGCACACAGATACGCAGTATTTT	CASSGRGLAGGPMHTDTQYF
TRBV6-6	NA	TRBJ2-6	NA	TGTGCCAGCACGACCAGGGCCCTCTCTGGGGCCAACGTCCTGACTTTC	CASTTRALSGANVLTF
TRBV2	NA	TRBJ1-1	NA	TGTGCCAGCAGTGGACAGCTTAACACTGAAGCTTTCTTT	CASSGQLNTEAFF
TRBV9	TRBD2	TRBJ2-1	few	TGTGCCAGCAGCGTAGGGACTAGCGGGGGGACGAGCGAGCAGTTCTTC	CASSVGTSGGTSEQFF
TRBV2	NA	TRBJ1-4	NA	TGTGCCAGTACGGGGCCCGGAGGGGTTAATGAAAAACTGTTTTTT	CASTGPGGVNEKLFF
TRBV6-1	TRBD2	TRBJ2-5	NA	TGTGCCAGCAGTCCCGGGACTAGCAGTATAGAGACCCAGTACTTC	CASSPGTSSIETQYF
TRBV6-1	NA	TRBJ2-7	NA	TGTGCCAGCAGTGTATCCTTAGAGCAGTACTTC	CASSVSLEQYF
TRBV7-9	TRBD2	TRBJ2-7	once	TGTGCCAGCAGTTCTAGCGGGGGGGTAGGGGAGCAGTACTTC	CASSSSGGVGEQYF
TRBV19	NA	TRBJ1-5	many	TGTGCCAGTAGACGGACAGTTAGCAATCAGCCCCAGCATTTT	CASRRTVSNQPQHF
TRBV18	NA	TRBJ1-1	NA	TGTGCCAGCTCACCAACAGGGCCTCCTATGAACACTGAAGCTTTCTTT	CASSPTGPPMNTEAFF
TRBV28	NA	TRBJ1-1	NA	TGTGCCAGCAGTTTCGGGCGGGGGATGATGAACACTGAAGCTTTCTTT	CASSFGRGMMNTEAFF
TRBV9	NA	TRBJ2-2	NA	TGTGCCAGCAGCGTACGGCGGGGGACAGGGAACACCGGGGAGCTGTTTTTT	CASSVRRGTGNTGELFF
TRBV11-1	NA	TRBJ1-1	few	TGTGCCAGCAGCTTAACAGTATGGACTGAAGCTTTCTTT	CASSLTVWTEAFF
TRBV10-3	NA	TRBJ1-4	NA	TGTGCCATCGGAGACGTTAATGAAAAACTGTTTTTT	CAIGDVNEKLFF
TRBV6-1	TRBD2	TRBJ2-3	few	TGTGCCAGCAGTGGACTAGCGGGGGGGCCAGATACGCAGTATTTT	CASSGLAGGPDTQYF
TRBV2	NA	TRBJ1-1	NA	TGTGCCAGCGTCAGGGGGAACACTGAAGCTTTCTTT	CASVRGNTEAFF
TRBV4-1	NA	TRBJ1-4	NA	TGCGCCAGCAGCCAAGACGAGGGCCGGCTGGAAAAACTGTTTTTT	CASSQDEGRLEKLFF
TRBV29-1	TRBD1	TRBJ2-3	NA	TGCAGCGTTGAAGGGACAGGGTCGGGTAGCACAGATACGCAGTATTTT	CSVEGTGSGSTDTQYF
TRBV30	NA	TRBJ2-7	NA	TGTGCCTGGAGTGTAACGGTCCGCTCCTACGAGCAGTACTTC	CAWSVTVRSYEQYF
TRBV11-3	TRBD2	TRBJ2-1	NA	TGTGCCAGCAGCTTGGGGCGGGGGGGCCCCAATGAGCAGTTCTTC	CASSLGRGGPNEQFF
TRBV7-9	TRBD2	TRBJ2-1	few	TGTGCCAGCAGCTTAGTAGCGGGGGGATACAATGAGCAGTTCTTC	CASSLVAGGYNEQFF
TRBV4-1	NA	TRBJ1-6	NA	TGCGCCAGCAGCCAAGGTTCGGGGTGGGATCGTAATTCACCCCTCCACTTT	CASSQGSGWDRNSPLHF
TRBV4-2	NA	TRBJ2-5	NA	TGTGCCAGCAGCCAAGCCGGGAGCGGGCAAGAGACCCAGTACTTC	CASSQAGSGQETQYF
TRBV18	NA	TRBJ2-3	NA	TGTGCCAGCTCACTCATCCTGGCGGGGCAGGGAGATACGCAGTATTTT	CASSLILAGQGDTQYF
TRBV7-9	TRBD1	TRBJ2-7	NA	TGTGCCAGCAGCCTCCGGGACAGGGAAGACGAGCAGTACTTC	CASSLRDREDEQYF
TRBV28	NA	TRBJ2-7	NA	TGTGCCAGCAGTTTACGAGGGTCGCGGGGCGAGCAGTACTTC	CASSLRGSRGEQYF
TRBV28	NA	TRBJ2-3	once	TGTGCCAGCAGTCCCGCGGGTGGGCCCGATACGCAGTATTTT	CASSPAGGPDTQYF
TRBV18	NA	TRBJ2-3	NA	TGTGCCAGCTCACTAAGCACAGATACGCAGTATTTT	CASSLSTDTQYF
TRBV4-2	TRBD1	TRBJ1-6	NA	TGTGCCAGCAGCCTCGCGGGACAGGGGCCCGAGGTCCCTAATTCACCCCTCCACTTT	CASSLAGQGPEVPNSPLHF
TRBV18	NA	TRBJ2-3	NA	TGTGCCAGCTCACCACCGTCGGATACGCAGTATTTT	CASSPPSDTQYF
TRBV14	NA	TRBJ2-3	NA	TGTGCCAGCAGCCAAGGGTCTAGCCTCTCCCGCACAGATACGCAGTATTTT	CASSQGSSLSRTDTQYF
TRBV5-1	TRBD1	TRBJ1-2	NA	TGCGCCAGCAGCTTGTCACCGGGACAGCAGATCTATGGCTACACCTTC	CASSLSPGQQIYGYTF
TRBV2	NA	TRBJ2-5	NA	TGTGCCAGCAGTGTTTCACAAGAGACCCAGTACTTC	CASSVSQETQYF
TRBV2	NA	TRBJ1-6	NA	TGTGCCAGCAGTGCAGGGGTCAACTCACCCCTCCACTTT	CASSAGVNSPLHF
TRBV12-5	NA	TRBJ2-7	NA	TGTGCTAGTGGTCTCGGGGGTGCGGACGAGCAGTACTTC	CASGLGGADEQYF
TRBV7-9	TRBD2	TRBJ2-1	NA	TGTGCCAGCAGCCCCGGACTAGCGGCCCGCTCCTACAATGAGCAGTTCTTC	CASSPGLAARSYNEQFF
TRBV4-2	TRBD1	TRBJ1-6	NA	TGTGCCAGCAGCCATCCCGGACAGGGGGATTCACCCCTCCACTTT	CASSHPGQGDSPLHF
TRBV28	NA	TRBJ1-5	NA	TGTGCCAGCACCCGAGGGTCCCATCAGCCCCAGCATTTT	CASTRGSHQPQHF
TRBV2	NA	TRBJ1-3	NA	TGTGCCAGCAGTGAAGAGGAGAGCTCTGGAAACACCATATATTTT	CASSEEESSGNTIYF
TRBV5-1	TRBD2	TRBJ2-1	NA	TGCGCCAGCAGCTTCTCCCCAAGCGGGGGGGACCCCAATGAGCAGTTCTTC	CASSFSPSGGDPNEQFF
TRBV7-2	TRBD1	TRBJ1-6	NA	TGTGCCAGCAGCTTAGCGTGGGGACAGGGCCTTAACAACTATAATTCACCCCTCCACTTT	CASSLAWGQGLNNYNSPLHF
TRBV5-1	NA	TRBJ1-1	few	TGCGCCAGCAGCTTGGTTGGAGGGATGAACACTGAAGCTTTCTTT	CASSLVGGMNTEAFF
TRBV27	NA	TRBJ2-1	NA	TGTGCCAGCAGTTTAAGGAGGATTGACTACAATGAGCAGTTCTTC	CASSLRRIDYNEQFF